This entry features one T cell receptor (beta chain) sequence. PCR primers comprised 60 Vbeta and 13 Jbeta primers. The repertoire was sequenced with immunoSEQ multiplex PCR; TCRdb's copy has only in-frame clones and lacks some. This sample carries about 140,000 clones, around three quarters of them seen once, and the ten largest clones take less than 3%. The source of the sample is a study of cytomegalovirus exposure and HLA in healthy donors. The CDR3 extends over 17 amino acids. Germline values: CDR1 SGHTS, CDR2 YDEGEE. V lost 1 base, J lost 10 bases, and 13 bases stayed unmatched. Sequencing was done on a sample of PBMCs. The J gene is TRBJ1-6, the V gene TRBV5-8; TRBD1 matches at 8 bases. The clonotype was recovered from a woman aged 18-29 years in good health and CMV-seropositive. CDR3 coding DNA: TGTGCCAGCAGCTTGTATGGGCGGACAGGGAAGGTCTCACCCCTCCACTTT. It yields the protein CASSLYGRTGKVSPLHF.